Listed below are T cell receptor beta chains from one sample, sequenced in a study of cytomegalovirus exposure and HLA in healthy donors. The assay was immunoSEQ multiplex PCR, and TCRdb's table has in-frame clones only and misses some. Counted here are approximately 150,000 clones, 80% to 90% occurring once; the ten biggest clones make up 2% to 3%. The sample was PBMCs. All receptors come from a man aged 25 to 40 in good health and CMV-seropositive. Both conserved end residues are part of each CDR3. D genes are given only for firm matches. Only some rows state a clone size, as once, few, many or a class for expanded clones.

once	-	TRBV29-1	TRBJ2-1	14	CIVAGMTTYNEQFF	TGCATCGTTGCGGGGATGACTACCTACAATGAGCAGTTCTTC
-	TRBD1	TRBV4-3	TRBJ2-5	16	CASSQDRTGGQETQYF	TGCGCCAGCAGCCAAGATCGGACAGGGGGCCAAGAGACCCAGTACTTC
-	-	TRBV7-2	TRBJ1-2	15	CASSLRPGDGYGYTF	TGTGCCAGCAGCTTACGCCCGGGGGATGGGTATGGCTACACCTTC
-	TRBD1	TRBV10-1	TRBJ2-5	15	CASSDSGTGGETQYF	TGCGCCAGCAGTGACTCCGGGACAGGTGGAGAGACCCAGTACTTC
-	-	TRBV18	TRBJ1-2	15	CASSPPTPGSRGYTF	TGTGCCAGCTCACCACCAACACCAGGGTCTAGGGGCTACACCTTC
-	TRBD2	TRBV19	TRBJ2-1	15	CASTTWRGSYNEQFF	TGTGCCAGTACCACCTGGCGGGGGTCCTACAATGAGCAGTTCTTC
-	-	TRBV11-3	TRBJ1-2	17	CASSLGGRRDENYGYTF	TGTGCCAGCAGCTTGGGGGGGCGGCGGGACGAGAACTATGGCTACACCTTC
-	TRBD1	TRBV5-1	TRBJ1-1	14	CASSWDRANTEAFF	TGCGCCAGCAGCTGGGACAGGGCGAACACTGAAGCTTTCTTT
-	TRBD2	TRBV29-1	TRBJ2-3	14	CSVGTSGITDTQYF	TGCAGCGTCGGGACTAGCGGGATAACAGATACGCAGTATTTT
-	TRBD2	TRBV7-8	TRBJ2-1	18	CASSLESLADGRSNEQFF	TGTGCCAGCAGCTTAGAGTCCCTAGCGGATGGAAGGAGCAATGAGCAGTTCTTC
-	TRBD1	TRBV19	TRBJ1-3	16	CASTRGPISSGNTIYF	TGTGCCAGTACCAGGGGGCCGATCAGCTCTGGAAACACCATATATTTT
-	-	TRBV7-9	TRBJ2-7	14	CSSPSGTHNYEQYF	TGTTCCAGCCCATCCGGGACTCACAATTACGAGCAGTACTTC
-	TRBD2	TRBV6-4	TRBJ2-1	16	CASSDSGGEGHNEQFF	TGTGCCAGCAGTGATTCGGGGGGAGAAGGGCACAATGAGCAGTTCTTC
-	TRBD1	TRBV10-3	TRBJ1-1	13	CAISAGTDTEAFF	TGTGCCATCAGTGCCGGGACAGACACTGAAGCTTTCTTT
once	TRBD2	TRBV5-6	TRBJ2-3	15	CASSPGGLRPDTQYF	TGTGCCAGCAGCCCGGGAGGGCTGAGGCCAGATACGCAGTATTTT
once	-	TRBV7-9	TRBJ1-1	12	CSSHPEGGDAFF	TGTTCCAGCCACCCAGAGGGGGGGGATGCTTTCTTT
-	-	TRBV5-6	TRBJ2-5	14	CATCLSGFQETQYF	TGTGCCACCTGTTTGTCAGGGTTCCAAGAGACCCAGTACTTC
few	TRBD2	TRBV4-3	TRBJ2-1	13	CASSQGRAGSQFF	TGCGCCAGCAGCCAAGGACGAGCGGGAAGCCAGTTCTTC
-	TRBD1	TRBV5-1	TRBJ1-6	19	CASSPGTGETISYNSPLHF	TGCGCCAGCAGCCCCGGGACAGGTGAAACTATTTCATATAATTCACCCCTCCACTTT
-	-	TRBV18	TRBJ2-4	16	CASSPPGVLAKNIQYF	TGTGCCAGCTCACCACCGGGAGTTCTGGCCAAAAACATTCAGTACTTC